This record concerns one T cell receptor beta chain sequence. The antigen remains unidentified. Measured with immunoSEQ multiplex PCR; TCRdb has only the in-frame clones, and not every one. The sample holds 25,000 to 30,000 clones; about four fifths are singletons and the top ten take under 4%. This sample stems from a study of lymphopenia after photon versus proton radiotherapy. This CDR3 is built from 17 residues. V shed 4 bases and J 2 bases; nucleotides not matched to a gene: 9. CDR1 is SGHDN, CDR2 FVKESK, per germline. Study observations and caveats: Relative stability marked proton patients; photon patients lost diversity and naive cells.

Material: peripheral blood, obtained from a patient treated with photon-based radiotherapy. The chain combines TRBV14 with TRBJ2-2, with 8 bases aligning to TRBD2. The TCR comes from a woman aged 50 to 60 with pancreatic cancer. The CDR3 sequence: CASSPGGAGGNTGELFF. Here the CDR3 DNA reads TGTGCCAGCAGCCCCGGCGGGGCGGGAGGAAACACCGGGGAGCTGTTTTTT.